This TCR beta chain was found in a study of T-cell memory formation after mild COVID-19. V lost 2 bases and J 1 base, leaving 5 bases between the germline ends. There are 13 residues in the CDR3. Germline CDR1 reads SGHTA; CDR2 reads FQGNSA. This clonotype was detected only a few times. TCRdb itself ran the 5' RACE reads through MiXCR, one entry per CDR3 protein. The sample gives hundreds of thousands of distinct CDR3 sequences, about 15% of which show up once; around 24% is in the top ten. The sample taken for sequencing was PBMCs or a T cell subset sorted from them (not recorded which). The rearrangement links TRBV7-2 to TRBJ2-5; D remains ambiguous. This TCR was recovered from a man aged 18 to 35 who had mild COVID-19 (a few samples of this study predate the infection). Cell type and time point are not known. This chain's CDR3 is CASSLLLQETQYF. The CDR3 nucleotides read TGTGCCAGCAGCTTACTCCTCCAAGAGACCCAGTACTTC. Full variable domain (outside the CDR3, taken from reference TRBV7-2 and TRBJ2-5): GAGVSQSPSNKVTEKGKDVELRCDPISGHTALYWYRQSLGQGLEFLIYFQGNSAPDKSGLPSDRFSAERTGGSVSTLTIQRTQQEDSAVYLCASSLLLQETQYFGPGTRLLVL.